A selection of T cell receptor beta chains follows, all from one sample in a study of OX40 agonist ivuxolimab in advanced cancers. Profiled with immunoSEQ multiplex PCR; TCRdb holds only in-frame clones, not every one. The sample has over 55,000 clones, about 79% seen once. The source was CD4+ or CD8+ T cells sorted from blood, collected in a trial of the OX40 agonist ivuxolimab. The receptors were sampled from an adult with an advanced solid tumor such as melanoma, head and neck, liver or kidney cancer. CDR3s include the opening cysteine and the closing phenylalanine or tryptophan. Fields, in order: clone size, J gene, V gene, D gene, CDR3 protein, CDR3 DNA. A D gene is named only where the DNA matches it firmly. Only some rows state a clone size, as once, few, many or a class for expanded clones.

clone size: -
J gene: TRBJ2-7
V gene: TRBV6-1
D gene: -
CDR3 protein: CASLRGQYEQYF
CDR3 DNA: TGTGCCAGTCTACGAGGGCAGTACGAGCAGTACTTC

clone size: -
J gene: TRBJ2-5
V gene: TRBV14
D gene: -
CDR3 protein: CASSSGVQRPQYF
CDR3 DNA: TGTGCCAGCAGCTCCGGGGTACAGAGACCCCAGTACTTC

clone size: -
J gene: TRBJ1-1
V gene: TRBV19
D gene: -
CDR3 protein: CASSMRGGVGTEAFF
CDR3 DNA: TGTGCCAGTAGTATGAGGGGAGGGGTAGGGACTGAAGCTTTCTTT

clone size: -
J gene: TRBJ1-4
V gene: TRBV7-9
D gene: -
CDR3 protein: CASSGELGNMNEKLFF
CDR3 DNA: TGTGCCAGCTCGGGGGAACTAGGAAACATGAATGAAAAACTGTTTTTT

clone size: -
J gene: TRBJ1-6
V gene: TRBV19
D gene: -
CDR3 protein: CASSMSVSPLHF
CDR3 DNA: TGTGCCAGTAGTATGAGTGTTTCACCCCTCCACTTT

clone size: few
J gene: TRBJ1-5
V gene: TRBV4-1
D gene: -
CDR3 protein: CASSQDGEGQPQHF
CDR3 DNA: TGCGCCAGCAGCCAAGATGGGGAGGGGCAGCCCCAGCATTTT

clone size: once
J gene: TRBJ1-6
V gene: TRBV7-2
D gene: -
CDR3 protein: CASSLGGWSVGLPNSPLHF
CDR3 DNA: TGTGCCAGCAGCTTAGGGGGTTGGTCGGTGGGGCTCCCTAATTCACCCCTCCACTTT

clone size: -
J gene: TRBJ1-4
V gene: TRBV4-2
D gene: -
CDR3 protein: CASSQVLRQDSNEKLFF
CDR3 DNA: TGTGCCAGCAGCCAAGTTCTCCGCCAGGACTCAAATGAAAAACTGTTTTTT

clone size: -
J gene: TRBJ2-7
V gene: TRBV4-3
D gene: -
CDR3 protein: CASSQVVGPTYEQYF
CDR3 DNA: TGCGCCAGCAGCCAAGTCGTTGGACCGACCTACGAGCAGTACTTC

clone size: -
J gene: TRBJ2-1
V gene: TRBV6-1
D gene: TRBD2
CDR3 protein: CASAAGGSKNEQFF
CDR3 DNA: TGTGCCAGCGCAGCGGGGGGGTCGAAAAATGAGCAGTTCTTC

clone size: -
J gene: TRBJ1-6
V gene: TRBV19
D gene: TRBD1
CDR3 protein: CASSIKGGGEPSPLHF
CDR3 DNA: TGTGCCAGTAGTATAAAAGGGGGCGGTGAGCCCTCACCCCTCCACTTT

clone size: -
J gene: TRBJ2-3
V gene: TRBV7-6
D gene: TRBD2
CDR3 protein: CASSFVGGATDTQYF
CDR3 DNA: TGTGCCAGCAGCTTTGTCGGGGGGGCTACAGATACGCAGTATTTT

clone size: -
J gene: TRBJ2-5
V gene: TRBV11-2
D gene: -
CDR3 protein: CASSLSTGQETQYF
CDR3 DNA: TGTGCCAGCAGCTTAAGCACGGGGCAAGAGACCCAGTACTTC

clone size: -
J gene: TRBJ1-4
V gene: TRBV19
D gene: -
CDR3 protein: CASCFNGANEKLFF
CDR3 DNA: TGTGCCAGTTGTTTCAACGGCGCGAATGAAAAACTGTTTTTT

clone size: few
J gene: TRBJ1-6
V gene: TRBV14
D gene: TRBD1
CDR3 protein: CASSLQGLSSPLHF
CDR3 DNA: TGTGCCAGCAGCCTACAGGGGCTTAGTTCACCCCTCCACTTT

clone size: -
J gene: TRBJ2-5
V gene: TRBV5-1
D gene: -
CDR3 protein: CASSLARGREETQYF
CDR3 DNA: TGCGCCAGCAGCTTGGCCAGGGGGCGGGAGGAGACCCAGTACTTC

clone size: -
J gene: TRBJ2-2
V gene: TRBV9
D gene: -
CDR3 protein: CASSVDHTGELFF
CDR3 DNA: TGTGCCAGCAGCGTAGACCACACCGGGGAGCTGTTTTTT

clone size: -
J gene: TRBJ2-5
V gene: TRBV7-9
D gene: -
CDR3 protein: CASSSDRVVVQETQYF
CDR3 DNA: TGTGCCAGCAGCTCAGATAGGGTCGTTGTTCAAGAGACCCAGTACTTC

clone size: -
J gene: TRBJ2-5
V gene: TRBV10-3
D gene: TRBD1
CDR3 protein: CAISEGPGGSETQYF
CDR3 DNA: TGTGCCATCAGTGAGGGGCCAGGGGGTTCAGAGACCCAGTACTTC

clone size: -
J gene: TRBJ1-1
V gene: TRBV18
D gene: -
CDR3 protein: CASSPGMNTEAFF
CDR3 DNA: TGTGCCAGCTCACCAGGGATGAACACTGAAGCTTTCTTT

clone size: -
J gene: TRBJ2-5
V gene: TRBV19
D gene: TRBD2
CDR3 protein: CASTPRGGEGEQETQYF
CDR3 DNA: TGTGCCAGTACTCCTCGGGGGGGCGAGGGGGAGCAAGAGACCCAGTACTTC

clone size: -
J gene: TRBJ2-5
V gene: TRBV9
D gene: -
CDR3 protein: CASSVSSETQYF
CDR3 DNA: TGTGCCAGCAGCGTAAGTTCAGAGACCCAGTACTTC